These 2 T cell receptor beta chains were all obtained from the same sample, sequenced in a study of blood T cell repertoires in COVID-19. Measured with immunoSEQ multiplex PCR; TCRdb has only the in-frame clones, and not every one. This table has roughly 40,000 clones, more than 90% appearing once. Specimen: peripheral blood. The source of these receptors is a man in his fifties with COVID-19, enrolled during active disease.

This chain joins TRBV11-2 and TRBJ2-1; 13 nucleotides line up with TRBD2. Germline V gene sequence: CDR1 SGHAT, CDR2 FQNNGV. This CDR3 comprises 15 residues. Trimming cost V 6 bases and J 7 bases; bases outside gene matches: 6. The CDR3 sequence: CASRQGLAGNNEQFF. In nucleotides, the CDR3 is TGTGCCAGCAGACAGGGACTAGCGGGAAATAATGAGCAGTTCTTC.

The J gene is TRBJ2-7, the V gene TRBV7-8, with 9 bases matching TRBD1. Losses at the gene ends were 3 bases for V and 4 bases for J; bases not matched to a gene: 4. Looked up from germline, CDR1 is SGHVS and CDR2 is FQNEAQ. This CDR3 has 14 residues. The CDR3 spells CASSFTGGGYEQYF. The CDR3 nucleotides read TGTGCCAGCAGCTTCACAGGGGGCGGGTACGAGCAGTACTTC.